This T cell receptor beta chain was identified during a study of blood T cell repertoires in COVID-19. Study-wide context: Material from acute and convalescent COVID-19 was sourced from the United States, Italy and Spain. Nucleic acid was either cDNA or gDNA, and it came from T cells, B-cell-depleted T cells, or PBMCs.

The CDR3 has 17 residues. J was trimmed by 2 bases and V by 0 bases; bases with no gene match: 9. Germline assignment: CDR1 SGHTA and CDR2 FQGTGA. In the study's own analysis: Amplification from reference gene primers served as the basis for estimated nucleated cell counts. TCRdb keeps only in-frame clones here, not all; method: immunoSEQ multiplex PCR. For V, J and clone size, that table is used; D and trimming come from the DNA. The table lists fewer than 150,000 clones, 75% to 90% of them singletons. This sequence joins TRBV7-3 and TRBJ1-2, with TRBD1 matching 7 bases. The material sequenced was peripheral blood. The receptor was derived from a woman aged 45-65 years who had recovered from COVID-19. CDR3 DNA sequence: TGTGCCAGCAGCTTAACTAGGGACAGCGCGCTAAACTATGGCTACACCTTC. Translated, it gives CASSLTRDSALNYGYTF.